The source of this T cell receptor (beta chain) is a study of PD-L1 blockade in urothelial cancer. Turning to the study itself: Patients' atezolizumab regimen, 1,200 mg intravenously every 3 weeks, began in the mid-2010s.

The V gene's germline CDR1 is SGHVS and CDR2 FQNEAQ. The CDR3 consists of 12 residues. The V segment lost 7 bases and the J segment 10 bases; nucleotides outside the gene matches: 8. Sequencing was performed with immunoSEQ multiplex PCR; in TCRdb, only in-frame clones are kept and a portion is missing. The sample holds 50,000 to 60,000 clones; 86% are singletons and the top ten take 2.9%. Whole-study results and caveats: Better progression-free and overall survival followed lower pretreatment blood clonality.

This clone has a single count. Its antigen remains unidentified. Patients' urothelial carcinoma was locally advanced or metastatic. Pretreatment and on-treatment samples were taken, numbering 1 to 8 per patient. The sample here was PBMCs, taken around atezolizumab (anti-PD-L1) treatment. J is TRBJ1-1 and V is TRBV7-8, with TRBD1 matching over 8 bases. The source of this sequence is a man between 50 and 59 years old with urothelial cancer. CDR3: CASTGTGARAFF. The CDR3 nucleotides are TGTGCCAGCACCGGGACAGGAGCCCGAGCTTTCTTT.